This T cell receptor (beta chain) was sequenced for a study of T-cell reconstitution after alpha-beta-depleted transplantation in children. The germline gives CDR1 LNHNV, CDR2 YYDKDF (reference sequence). CDR3 length: 14 amino acids. Trimming shortened V by 2 bases and J by 2 bases, and 9 bases separated the two germline ends. Preparing the TCRbeta library involved the use of unique molecular identifiers. TCRdb processed the PCR reads anew with MiXCR; each CDR3 protein has one entry. This table holds approximately 390,000 distinct CDR3 sequences, roughly a tenth found once. The V call is TRBV15, the J call TRBJ2-5, with D tentatively TRBD1 (6 bases). The material was PBMCs from the stem cell graft donor, obtained from the stem cell graft. The sequence was collected from a human donor who donated a stem cell graft to a child with acute myeloid leukemia. The CDR3 DNA reads as TGTGCCACCAGCAGATCAGGGGCACAAGAGACCCAGTACTTC. Translated: CATSRSGAQETQYF.